This TCR beta chain was retrieved from a study of shared clonotypes between healthy human individuals. General study findings and limits: The represented genetic and exposure-history diversity was limited by the small number of donors. The study found lower generation probabilities in non-shared clonotypes than in those shared by all four donors.

Positive CCR7 selection of CD45RO-negative cells yielded the naive CD8 cells, and terminally differentiated effector memory CD45RA+ cells were excluded. Germline V gene sequence: CDR1 MNHEY, CDR2 SVGAGI. The CDR3 is 14 residues long. Trimming left V 2 bases short and J 2 bases short, with 9 bases between. As concerns this clone: The antigen remains undetermined.

The material for each subset, its genomic DNA, was split evenly across several immunoSEQ plates. This table comes from immunoSEQ multiplex PCR, and its TCRdb copy is limited to in-frame clones, with some not included. Seen here are approximately 720,000 clones, under 95% observed once, and the top ten hold 24%. The chain employs TRBV6-5 and TRBJ2-5; D is unclear. Sequenced input: naive CD8+ T cells sorted from blood. This TCR was sampled from a man aged 30-40 years in good health. The CDR3 DNA reads TGTGCCAGCAGTTACGACCAGAATCAAGAGACCCAGTACTTC. Residues: CASSYDQNQETQYF.